This TCR beta chain came from a study of cytomegalovirus exposure and HLA in healthy donors. This CDR3 spans 16 amino acids. CDR1 and CDR2 from the germline V gene are SGHNT and YYREEE (reference sequence). The V gene end was trimmed by 0 bases and the J gene end by 6 bases; junction bases not matched to a gene: 8. Vbeta (60) and Jbeta (13) primers were used in the PCR. The protocol was immunoSEQ multiplex PCR, while the TCRdb copy is restricted to in-frame clones and leaves out a portion. The sample holds 130,000 or so clones. Study observations and caveats: Later analysis demonstrated an association between a missense DCLRE1C variant and TCR beta V- and J-gene trimming. Excluded: some indistinguishable V segments such as TRBV6-2 and TRBV6-3.

With regard to this clone: Its antigen is undetermined.

The specimen sequenced was PBMCs. The clonotype comes from a woman in her late teens or twenties in good health and CMV-seronegative. The chain carries TRBV5-4 and TRBJ2-1; TRBD2 aligns across 8 bases. The CDR3 nucleotides are TGTGCCAGCAGCTTGGGGTCCGGGAGGGCGGGCAATGAGCAGTTCTTC. As protein: CASSLGSGRAGNEQFF.